These 23 T cell receptor beta chains came from one sample sequenced in a study of cytomegalovirus exposure and HLA in healthy donors. PCR amplification relied on 60 Vbeta primers (plus 13 Jbeta primers). Method: immunoSEQ multiplex PCR; TCRdb's copy keeps in-frame clones and lacks some. Here the sample spans 160,000 or so clones, approximately 85% being singletons. The specimen sequenced was PBMCs. These receptor sequences come from a woman between 18 and 29 years old in good health and CMV-seronegative.

This chain joins TRBV7-2 and TRBJ1-5, with unresolved D. Germline CDR1 SGHTA, CDR2 FQGNSA. This CDR3 comprises 15 residues. The V end lost 2 bases, the J end lost 0 bases, and 8 bases lay between the germline ends. CDR3 region: CASSLNRNSNQPQHF. Written as DNA, the CDR3 is TGTGCCAGCAGCTTAAACAGAAATAGCAATCAGCCCCAGCATTTT.

This chain connects TRBV5-4 to TRBJ1-6; the match to TRBD1 covers 10 bases. The CDR3 runs to 14 residues. V gave up 6 bases and J gave up 9 bases; unmatched junction bases: 6. The V gene's germline CDR1 is SGHNT and CDR2 YYREEE (reference sequence). The CDR3 is CASTSGTGASPLHF. The CDR3 coding sequence is TGTGCCAGCACCTCCGGGACAGGGGCTTCACCCCTCCACTTT.

The J gene is TRBJ2-5, the V gene TRBV5-1; D is unclear. The CDR3 sequence is 12 residues long. In germline, CDR1 is SGHRS, CDR2 YFSETQ. The V end lost 2 bases, the J end lost 3 bases, and 5 bases lay between the germline ends. The CDR3 coding sequence is TGCGCCAGCAGCTTTCCCGAAGAGACCCAGTACTTC. Its protein is CASSFPEETQYF.

This clone was counted only a few times. J is TRBJ2-1 and V is TRBV9; 9 nucleotides align to TRBD2. Unmatched junction bases numbered 11, after V lost 4 bases and J lost 3 bases. The CDR3 has 17 residues. Germline V gene lookup returns CDR1 SGDLS and CDR2 YYNGEE. CDR3 nucleotide sequence: TGTGCCAGCAGCTCCCCTTTTAGCGGGGGAGACTACAATGAGCAGTTCTTC. Its protein is CASSSPFSGGDYNEQFF.

The chain is built from TRBV28 and TRBJ1-2, with D perhaps matching TRBD1 (6 bases). The germline CDR1 and CDR2 sequences are MDHEN and SYDVKM. This CDR3 is 12 amino acids long. V was pared by 3 bases and J by 4 bases, with 6 bases between. As DNA, the CDR3 is TGTGCCAGCAGTTTGGGGGCCTATGGCTACACCTTC. This codes for CASSLGAYGYTF.

The chain couples TRBV9 to TRBJ2-5; 9 nucleotides align to TRBD2. The V and J ends lost 0 bases and 1 base, in that order; junction bases with no gene match: 4. The germline V gene has CDR1 SGDLS and CDR2 YYNGEE. The CDR3 sequence is 16 residues long. DNA for the CDR3: TGTGCCAGCAGCGTAGGAAGAGCGGGGGGCCAAGAGACCCAGTACTTC. Protein sequence: CASSVGRAGGQETQYF.

V and J are TRBV5-1 and TRBJ1-2; 8 bases map to TRBD1. The ends lost 1 base at V and 8 bases at J; junction bases unmatched: 4. The CDR3 has 13 amino acids. In germline, CDR1 is SGHRS, CDR2 YFSETQ. CDR3 sequence reads: CASSLTGGSGYTF. Written as DNA, the CDR3 is TGCGCCAGCAGCTTGACAGGGGGTTCGGGCTACACCTTC.

The chain combines TRBV19 with TRBJ1-1; D is perhaps TRBD1 (5 bases). CDR3 length: 11 amino acids. CDR1 and CDR2 (germline): LNHDA, SQIVND (reference sequence). Deletions cut 9 bases from V and 6 bases from J, with 11 bases between. For the CDR3, the DNA is TGTGCCAGGATTGGGGGGGCTGAAGCTTTCTTT. Translation: CARIGGAEAFF.

V is TRBV18 and J is TRBJ1-4; D is uncertain. V lost 6 bases, J lost 7 bases, and 18 bases lay in between. This CDR3 is 15 amino acids long. Germline V gene sequence: CDR1 KGHSH, CDR2 LQKENI. The CDR3 loop reads CASSRTTPGGEKLFF. The CDR3 nucleotides read TGTGCCAGCTCCCGAACCACCCCCGGCGGTGAAAAACTGTTTTTT.

V and J are TRBV30 and TRBJ2-3; maybe TRBD2 (6 bases). The V gene lost 5 bases and the J gene lost 3 bases, with 18 bases spanning the gap. The CDR3 has 15 amino acids. Germline loops: CDR1 GTSNPN, CDR2 SVGIG (reference sequence). CDR3 protein: CAWEGGKVRTDTQYF. The CDR3 bases are TGTGCCTGGGAGGGCGGGAAGGTGAGGACAGATACGCAGTATTTT.

The chain is built from TRBV28 and TRBJ2-7; D remains unclear. Germline lookup yields CDR1 MDHEN and CDR2 SYDVKM. Deletions cut 4 bases from V and 7 bases from J, with 8 bases between. This CDR3 region has 11 residues. Written as DNA, the CDR3 is TGTGCCAGCAGTTCCCCAGCGGAGCAGTACTTC. This codes for CASSSPAEQYF.

The chain carries TRBV28 and TRBJ1-2; the D gene is possibly TRBD1 (6 bases). The CDR3 contains 14 residues. The V and J ends lost 5 bases and 5 bases respectively, with 15 bases between them. Germline CDR1 reads MDHEN; CDR2 reads SYDVKM. The CDR3 spells CASSRNDRIYGYTF. DNA for the CDR3: TGTGCCAGCAGTCGCAACGACAGGATTTATGGCTACACCTTC.

The chain recombines TRBV19 with TRBJ2-5, with a weak D call TRBD1 (6 bases). This CDR3 has 15 residues. The germline V gene has CDR1 LNHDA and CDR2 SQIVND (reference sequence). The germline V and J ends were trimmed by 6 bases and 2 bases, with 16 bases remaining between them. Here the CDR3 reads CASSGGGTLQETQYF. For the CDR3, the DNA is TGTGCCAGTAGCGGCGGTGGGACACTACAAGAGACCCAGTACTTC.

The rearrangement joins TRBV5-1 to TRBJ2-5, with 9 positions matching TRBD1. Germline V CDR1 and CDR2: SGHRS, YFSETQ. The CDR3 runs to 15 residues. Trimming took 3 bases from V and 2 from J; bases not matched to a gene: 5. DNA of the CDR3: TGCGCCAGCAGCTCGACCGGGACAGGGCAAGAGACCCAGTACTTC. Translation gives CASSSTGTGQETQYF.

CDR3 loop: CASSHGQDSGNTIYF. CDR3 sequence (DNA): TGCGCCAGCAGCCATGGACAGGACTCTGGAAACACCATATATTTT. The chain combines TRBV4-3 with TRBJ1-3; 7 nucleotides line up with TRBD1. This CDR3 comprises 15 residues. Germline CDR1 LGHNA, CDR2 YSLEER. After removal of 3 bases from V and 0 bases from J, the junction contained 2 bases not matched to a gene.

The rearrangement joins TRBV28 to TRBJ2-7; 9 bases fit TRBD2. Germline-derived CDR1 and CDR2 are MDHEN and SYDVKM. Trimming cost V 6 bases and J 2 bases; bases outside gene matches: 11. This CDR3 is 16 amino acids long. The CDR3 DNA reads as TGTGCCAGCAGCCAACCCCAGGTAGCGGGGGCCTACGAGCAGTACTTC. This encodes CASSQPQVAGAYEQYF.

V and J are TRBV25-1 and TRBJ2-1, with 12 bases fitting TRBD2. CDR1 MGHDK and CDR2 SYGVNS come from the germline V gene. The J segment lost 9 bases and the V segment lost 3 bases, leaving 12 bases of the junction unmatched. CDR3 length equals 17 residues. The CDR3 nucleotides are TGTGCCAGCAGTGACTTCCCCCTAGCGGGGGGGATCGGTGAGCAGTTCTTC. Its protein is CASSDFPLAGGIGEQFF.

J is TRBJ2-1 and V is TRBV9; 7 bases are a match to TRBD2. Germline V lookup: CDR1 SGDLS, CDR2 YYNGEE. The CDR3 is 17 residues long. With V trimmed by 4 bases and J by 2 bases, 12 bases remained unmatched. CDR3 nucleotide sequence: TGTGCCAGCAGCCCCCGTGGGGGGGTAGTCGCCTACAATGAGCAGTTCTTC. Its protein product is CASSPRGGVVAYNEQFF.

The chain employs TRBV7-9 and TRBJ1-4; 8 nucleotides align to TRBD1. CDR3 length equals 14 residues. V dropped 5 bases and J dropped 10; count of bases not matched to a gene: 9. Germline V gene lookup returns CDR1 SEHNR and CDR2 FQNEAQ (reference sequence). CDR3 sequence reads: CASSRDRGGGKLFF. The CDR3 coding sequence is TGTGCCAGCAGCCGAGACAGGGGAGGCGGAAAACTGTTTTTT.

V and J are TRBV5-1 and TRBJ2-2, with D possibly matching TRBD2 (5 bases). The CDR3 runs 14 residues. The V gene lost 5 bases and the J gene lost 0 bases, with 8 bases spanning the gap. Germline CDR1 reads SGHRS; CDR2 reads YFSETQ. CDR3 sequence (DNA): TGCGCCAGCAGGGAGGATCCGAACACCGGGGAGCTGTTTTTT. Translating gives CASREDPNTGELFF.

The gene calls are TRBV7-9 and TRBJ2-3; TRBD1 is a possible D gene (5 bases). Trimming removed 5 bases at V and 0 bases at J, with 15 bases between. The CDR3 loop spans 16 amino acids. CDR1 is SEHNR, CDR2 FQNEAQ, per germline (reference sequence). CDR3 sequence: CASSPGLGQSTDTQYF. CDR3 sequence (DNA): TGTGCCAGCAGCCCAGGGCTTGGGCAAAGCACAGATACGCAGTATTTT.

This clone was counted a few times. V and J are TRBV5-4 and TRBJ1-4; D is perhaps TRBD1 (5 bases). The CDR3 sequence is 16 residues long. Germline CDR1 is SGHNT and CDR2 is YYREEE (reference sequence). Trimming shortened V by 1 base and J by 3 bases, and 13 bases separated the two germline ends. This CDR3 reads CASSLLPGLANEKLFF. DNA for the CDR3: TGTGCCAGCAGCTTGTTACCAGGGTTAGCTAATGAAAAACTGTTTTTT.

The chain employs TRBV10-3 and TRBJ1-4; possibly TRBD1 for D (5 bases). Between the trimmed V and J ends, which lost 3 bases and 3 bases, there was a span of 11 bases. Germline assignment: CDR1 ENHRY and CDR2 SYGVKD. CDR3 length: 15 residues. The CDR3 loop is CAISEGQGPNEKLFF. CDR3 sequence (DNA): TGTGCCATCAGTGAAGGGCAGGGCCCTAATGAAAAACTGTTTTTT.